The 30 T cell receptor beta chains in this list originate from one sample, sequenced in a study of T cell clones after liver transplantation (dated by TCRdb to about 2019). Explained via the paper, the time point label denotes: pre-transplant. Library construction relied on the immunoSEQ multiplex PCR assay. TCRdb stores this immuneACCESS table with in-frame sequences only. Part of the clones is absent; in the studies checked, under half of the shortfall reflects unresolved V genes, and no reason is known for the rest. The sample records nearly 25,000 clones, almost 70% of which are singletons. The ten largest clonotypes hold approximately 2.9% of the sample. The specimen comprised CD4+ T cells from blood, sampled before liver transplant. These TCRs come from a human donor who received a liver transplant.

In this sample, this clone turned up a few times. This chain's CDR3 is CASSFGQGETQYF. Written as DNA, the CDR3 is TGTGCCAGCAGCTTTGGACAGGGAGAGACCCAGTACTTC. V is TRBV5-6 and J is TRBJ2-5; 8 bases match TRBD1. V shed 2 bases and J 4 bases; nucleotides not matched to a gene: 1. The V gene's germline CDR1 is SGHDT and CDR2 YYEEEE. There are 13 residues in the CDR3. Looking up the rest from reference TRBV5-6 and TRBJ2-5 gives the full variable domain: DAGVTQSPTHLIKTRGQQVTLRCSPKSGHDTVSWYQQALGQGPQFIFQYYEEEERQRGNFPDRFSGHQFPNYSSELNVNALLLGDSALYLCASSFGQGETQYFGPGTRLLVL.

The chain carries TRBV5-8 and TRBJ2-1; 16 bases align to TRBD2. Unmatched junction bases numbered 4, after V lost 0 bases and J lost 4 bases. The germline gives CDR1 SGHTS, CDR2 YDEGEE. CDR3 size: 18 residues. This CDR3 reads CASSLEGLAGGMYNEQFF. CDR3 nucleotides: TGTGCCAGCAGCTTGGAGGGACTAGCGGGGGGGATGTACAATGAGCAGTTCTTC. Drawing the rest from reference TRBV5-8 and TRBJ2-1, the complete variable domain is EAGVTQSPTHLIKTRGQQATLRCSPISGHTSVYWYQQALGLGLQFLLWYDEGEERNRGNFPPRFSGRQFPNYSSELNVNALELEDSALYLCASSLEGLAGGMYNEQFFGPGTRLTVL.

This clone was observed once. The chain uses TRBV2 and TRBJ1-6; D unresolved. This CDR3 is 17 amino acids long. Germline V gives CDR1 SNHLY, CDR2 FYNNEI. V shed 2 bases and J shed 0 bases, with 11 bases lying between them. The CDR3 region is CASSELSGFSYNSPLHF. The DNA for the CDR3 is TGTGCCAGCAGTGAATTGAGCGGGTTCTCCTATAATTCACCCCTCCACTTT.

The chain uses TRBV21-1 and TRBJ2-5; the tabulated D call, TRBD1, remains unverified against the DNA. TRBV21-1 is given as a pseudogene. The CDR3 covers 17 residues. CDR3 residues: CASSKTFKGGQGETQYF. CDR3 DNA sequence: TGTGCCAGCAGCAAAACATTTAAAGGGGGACAGGGAGAGACCCAGTACTTC.

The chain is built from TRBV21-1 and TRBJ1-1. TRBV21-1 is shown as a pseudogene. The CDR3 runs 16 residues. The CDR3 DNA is TGTGCCAGCTTCCAGGGACCGACGAACATGAACACTGAAGCTTTCTTT. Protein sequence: CASFQGPTNMNTEAFF.

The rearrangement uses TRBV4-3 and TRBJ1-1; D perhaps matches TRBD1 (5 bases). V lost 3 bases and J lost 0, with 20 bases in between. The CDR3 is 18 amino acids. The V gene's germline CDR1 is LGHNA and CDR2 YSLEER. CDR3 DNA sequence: TGCGCCAGCAGCCAGGACCCCGGGGGGTCAAGAATGAACACTGAAGCTTTCTTT. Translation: CASSQDPGGSRMNTEAFF.

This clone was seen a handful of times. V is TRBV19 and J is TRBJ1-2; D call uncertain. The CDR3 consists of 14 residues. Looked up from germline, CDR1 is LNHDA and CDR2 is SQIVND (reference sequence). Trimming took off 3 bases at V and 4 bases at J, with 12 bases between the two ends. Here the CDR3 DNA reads TGTGCCAGTAGTATTCAAGCAGGAGGCTATGGCTACACCTTC. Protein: CASSIQAGGYGYTF.

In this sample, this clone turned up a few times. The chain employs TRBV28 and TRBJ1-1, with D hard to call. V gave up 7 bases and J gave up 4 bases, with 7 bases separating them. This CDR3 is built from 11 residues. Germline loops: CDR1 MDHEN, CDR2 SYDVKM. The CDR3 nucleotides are TGTGCCAGCACTCTTGGCACTGAAGCTTTCTTT. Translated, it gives CASTLGTEAFF.

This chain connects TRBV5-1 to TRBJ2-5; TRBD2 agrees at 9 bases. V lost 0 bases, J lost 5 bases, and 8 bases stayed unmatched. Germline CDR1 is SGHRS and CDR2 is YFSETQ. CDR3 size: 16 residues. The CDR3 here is CASSLVQAGGSETQYF. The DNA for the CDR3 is TGCGCCAGCAGCTTGGTACAAGCGGGAGGCTCCGAGACCCAGTACTTC.

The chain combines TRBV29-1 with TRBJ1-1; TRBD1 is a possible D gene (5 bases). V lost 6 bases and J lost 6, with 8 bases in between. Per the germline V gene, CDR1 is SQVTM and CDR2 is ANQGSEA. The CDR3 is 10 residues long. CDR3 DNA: TGCAGCGTGGGGGAGTCTGAAGCTTTCTTT. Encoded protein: CSVGESEAFF.

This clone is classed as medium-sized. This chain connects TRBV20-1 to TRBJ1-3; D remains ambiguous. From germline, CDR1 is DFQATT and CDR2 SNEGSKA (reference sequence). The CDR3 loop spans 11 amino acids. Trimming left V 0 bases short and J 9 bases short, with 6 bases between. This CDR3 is CSARDLGTIYF. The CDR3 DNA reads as TGCAGTGCTAGAGACCTCGGCACCATATATTTT.

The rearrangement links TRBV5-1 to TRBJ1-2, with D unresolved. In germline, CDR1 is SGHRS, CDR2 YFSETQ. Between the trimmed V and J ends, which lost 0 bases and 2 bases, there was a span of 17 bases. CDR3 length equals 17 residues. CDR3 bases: TGCGCCAGCAGCTTGGTTCCAGGACGGCAGGCCAACTATGGCTACACCTTC. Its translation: CASSLVPGRQANYGYTF.

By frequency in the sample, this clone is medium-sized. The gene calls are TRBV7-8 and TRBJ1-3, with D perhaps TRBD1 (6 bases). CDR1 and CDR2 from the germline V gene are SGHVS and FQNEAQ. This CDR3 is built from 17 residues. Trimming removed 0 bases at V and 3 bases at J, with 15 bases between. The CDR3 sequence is CASSLAGHTQGGNTIYF. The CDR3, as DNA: TGTGCCAGCAGCTTAGCGGGTCACACACAGGGTGGAAACACCATATATTTT.

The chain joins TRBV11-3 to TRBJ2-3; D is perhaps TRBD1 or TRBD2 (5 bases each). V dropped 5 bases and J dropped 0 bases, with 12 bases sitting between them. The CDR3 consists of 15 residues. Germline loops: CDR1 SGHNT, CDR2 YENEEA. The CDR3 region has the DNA TGTGCCAGCAGCCCGAATGGGGGTAGCACAGATACGCAGTATTTT. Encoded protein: CASSPNGGSTDTQYF. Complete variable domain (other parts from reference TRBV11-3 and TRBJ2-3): EAGVVQSPRYKIIEKKQPVAFWCNPISGHNTLYWYLQNLGQGPELLIRYENEEAVDDSQLPKDRFSAERLKGVDSTLKIQPAELGDSAVYLCASSPNGGSTDTQYFGPGTRLTVL.

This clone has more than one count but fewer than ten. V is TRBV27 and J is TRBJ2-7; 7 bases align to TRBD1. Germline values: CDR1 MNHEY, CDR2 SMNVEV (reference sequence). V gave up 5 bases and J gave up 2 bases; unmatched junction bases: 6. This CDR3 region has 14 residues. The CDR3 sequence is CASSRAGGTYEQYF. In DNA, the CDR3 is TGTGCCAGCAGTCGGGCAGGGGGAACCTACGAGCAGTACTTC.

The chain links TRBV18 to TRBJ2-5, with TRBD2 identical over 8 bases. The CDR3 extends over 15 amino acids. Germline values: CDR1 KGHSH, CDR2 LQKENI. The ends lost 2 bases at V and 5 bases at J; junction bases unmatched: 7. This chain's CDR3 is CASSPSGTRWETQYF. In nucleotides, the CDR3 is TGTGCCAGCTCACCATCCGGGACTAGGTGGGAGACCCAGTACTTC.

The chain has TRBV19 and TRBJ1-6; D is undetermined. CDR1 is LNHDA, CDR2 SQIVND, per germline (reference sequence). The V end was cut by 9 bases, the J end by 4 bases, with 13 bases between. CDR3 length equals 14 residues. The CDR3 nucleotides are TGTGCCAGCGGAGATCCGTCTTATAATTCACCCCTCCACTTT. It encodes CASGDPSYNSPLHF.

The CDR3 sequence: CAFKDRARTGELFF. CDR3 coding DNA: TGTGCCTTTAAGGACAGGGCAAGGACCGGGGAGCTGTTTTTT. The rearrangement uses TRBV30 and TRBJ2-2, with TRBD1 matching 8 bases. This CDR3 is built from 14 residues. The V segment lost 7 bases and the J segment 5 bases; nucleotides outside the gene matches: 9. Germline CDR1 reads GTSNPN; CDR2 reads SVGIG (reference sequence).

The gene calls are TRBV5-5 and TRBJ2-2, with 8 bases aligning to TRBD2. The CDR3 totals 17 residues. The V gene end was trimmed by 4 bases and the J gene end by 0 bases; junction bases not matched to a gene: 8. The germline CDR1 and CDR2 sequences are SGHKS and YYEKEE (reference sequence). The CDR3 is CASSQETSGANTGELFF. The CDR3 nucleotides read TGTGCCAGCAGCCAAGAAACTAGCGGCGCGAACACCGGGGAGCTGTTTTTT.

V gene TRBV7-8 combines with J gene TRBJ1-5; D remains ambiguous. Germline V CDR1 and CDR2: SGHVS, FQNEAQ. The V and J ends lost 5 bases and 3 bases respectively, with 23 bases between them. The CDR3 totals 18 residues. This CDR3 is CASSPHTQLLDLNQPQHF. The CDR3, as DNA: TGTGCCAGCAGCCCCCATACGCAGTTACTGGACCTCAATCAGCCCCAGCATTTT.

The DNA for the CDR3 is TGTGCCAGTAGTCGGACTAGCGGAGGCACGAACACCGGGGAGCTGTTTTTT. Its translation: CASSRTSGGTNTGELFF. J is TRBJ2-2 and V is TRBV19; TRBD2 matches 10 bases. The ends lost 5 bases at V and 0 bases at J; junction bases unmatched: 6. This CDR3 has 17 amino acids. Per germline, CDR1 LNHDA and CDR2 SQIVND (reference sequence). The complete variable domain, with remaining parts taken from reference TRBV19 and TRBJ2-2, reads DGGITQSPKYLFRKEGQNVTLSCEQNLNHDAMYWYRQDPGQGLRLIYYSQIVNDFQKGDIAEGYSVSREKKESFPLTVTSAQKNPTAFYLCASSRTSGGTNTGELFFGEGSRLTVL.

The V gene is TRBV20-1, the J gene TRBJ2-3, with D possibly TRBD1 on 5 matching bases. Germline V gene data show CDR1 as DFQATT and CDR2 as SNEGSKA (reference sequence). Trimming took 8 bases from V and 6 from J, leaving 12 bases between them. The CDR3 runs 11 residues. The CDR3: CSRGFSDTQYF. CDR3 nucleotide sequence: TGCAGTAGGGGTTTTTCGGATACGCAGTATTTT.

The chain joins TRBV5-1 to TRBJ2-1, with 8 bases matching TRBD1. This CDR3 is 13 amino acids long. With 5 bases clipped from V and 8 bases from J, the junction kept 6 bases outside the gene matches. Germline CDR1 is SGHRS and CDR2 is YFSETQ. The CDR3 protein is CASRTGQGHEQFF. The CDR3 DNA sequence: TGCGCCAGCAGGACCGGACAGGGCCATGAGCAGTTCTTC.

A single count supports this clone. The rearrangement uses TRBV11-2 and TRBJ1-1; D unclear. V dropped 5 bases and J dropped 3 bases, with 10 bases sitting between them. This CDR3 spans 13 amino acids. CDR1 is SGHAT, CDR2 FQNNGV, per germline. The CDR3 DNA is TGTGCCAGCAGCCTGTCGGTTGACACTGAAGCTTTCTTT. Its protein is CASSLSVDTEAFF.

The CDR3 reads CASSPFIYGYTF. CDR3 DNA sequence: TGTGCCAGCAGTCCCTTTATCTATGGCTACACCTTC. The chain combines TRBV2 with TRBJ1-2; D gene ambiguous. The CDR3 is 12 residues long. Germline V gene data show CDR1 as SNHLY and CDR2 as FYNNEI. Trimming cost V 5 bases and J 4 bases, with 8 bases left between them.

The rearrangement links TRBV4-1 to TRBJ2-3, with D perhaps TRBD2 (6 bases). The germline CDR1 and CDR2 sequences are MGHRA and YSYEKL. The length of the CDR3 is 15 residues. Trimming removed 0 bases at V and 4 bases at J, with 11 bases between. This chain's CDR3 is CASSQDWRVADTQYF. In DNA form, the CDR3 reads TGCGCCAGCAGCCAAGATTGGAGGGTCGCAGATACGCAGTATTTT.

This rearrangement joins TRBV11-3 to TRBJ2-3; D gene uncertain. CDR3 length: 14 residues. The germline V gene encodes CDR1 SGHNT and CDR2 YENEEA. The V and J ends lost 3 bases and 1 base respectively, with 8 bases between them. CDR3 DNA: TGTGCCAGCAGCTTGGCTGGGGGCACAGATACGCAGTATTTT. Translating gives CASSLAGGTDTQYF.

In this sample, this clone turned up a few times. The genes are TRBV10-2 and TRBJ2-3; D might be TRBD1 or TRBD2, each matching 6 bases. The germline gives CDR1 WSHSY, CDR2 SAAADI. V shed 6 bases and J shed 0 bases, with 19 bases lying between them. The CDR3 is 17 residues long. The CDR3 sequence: CASSAGTRGGSTDTQYF. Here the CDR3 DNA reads TGCGCCAGCAGCGCCGGGACAAGGGGAGGTAGCACAGATACGCAGTATTTT.

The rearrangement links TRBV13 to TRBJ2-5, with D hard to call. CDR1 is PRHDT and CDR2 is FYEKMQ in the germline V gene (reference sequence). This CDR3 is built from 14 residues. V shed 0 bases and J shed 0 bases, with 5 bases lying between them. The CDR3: CASSLGLNQETQYF. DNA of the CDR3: TGTGCCAGCAGCTTAGGGCTGAACCAAGAGACCCAGTACTTC. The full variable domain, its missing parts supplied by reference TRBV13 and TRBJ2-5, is AAGVIQSPRHLIKEKRETATLKCYPIPRHDTVYWYQQGPGQDPQFLISFYEKMQSDKGSIPDRFSAQQFSDYHSELNMSSLELGDSALYFCASSLGLNQETQYFGPGTRLLVL.

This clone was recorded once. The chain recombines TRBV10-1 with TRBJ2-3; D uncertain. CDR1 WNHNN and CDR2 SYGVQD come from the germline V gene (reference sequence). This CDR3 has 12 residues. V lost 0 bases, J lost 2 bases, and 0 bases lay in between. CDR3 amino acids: CASSESTDTQYF. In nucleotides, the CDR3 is TGCGCCAGCAGTGAGTCCACAGATACGCAGTATTTT.